This TCR beta chain was identified during a study of vaccination effects on CD4 cells after COVID-19. This clone was seen only a few times. Its antigen is still unknown. V lost 4 bases and J lost 0; bases outside the gene matches: 5. The CDR3 loop spans 16 amino acids. Germline V gene sequence: CDR1 MGHDK, CDR2 SYGVNS. Method: immunoSEQ multiplex PCR; TCRdb's copy keeps in-frame clones and lacks some. The repertoire consists of 65,000 to 75,000 clones, with 70% to 85% occurring once and the leading ten covering around 1.5%. Sequencing followed a ViraFEST assay step that expanded antigen-specific CD4+ T cells with viral peptide pools. The culture ran for less than 12 days, and then CD4+ T cells were isolated. The participants, recipients of two vaccine doses, got either BNT162b2 or mRNA-1273. According to the study, vaccine recipients showed no prior SARS-CoV-2 infection and negative nucleocapsid antibodies.

This TCR was sampled from a human donor who received a COVID-19 vaccine. This chain joins TRBV25-1 and TRBJ2-3, with 9 bases aligning to TRBD1. The sample was CD4+ T cells from PBMCs cultured with HCoV-229E spike peptides, taken after COVID-19 vaccination. The CDR3 is CASSALDRGSTDTQYF. CDR3 in DNA: TGTGCCAGCAGTGCTTTGGACAGGGGAAGCACAGATACGCAGTATTTT. Looking up the rest from reference TRBV25-1 and TRBJ2-3 gives the full variable domain: EADIYQTPRYLVIGTGKKITLECSQTMGHDKMYWYQQDPGMELHLIHYSYGVNSTEKGDLSSESTVSRIRTEHFPLTLESARPSHTSQYLCASSALDRGSTDTQYFGPGTRLTVL.